These 11 T cell receptor beta chains came from one sample sequenced in a study of shared clonotypes between healthy human individuals. TCRdb's copy holds only in-frame clones and misses some; the assay was immunoSEQ multiplex PCR. The data contain about 560,000 clones, just over 75% of them seen just once; the ten biggest clones take up about 11%. The sample comprised PBMCs. The source is a woman between 40 and 50 years old in good health. Some clones in this sample may be carry-over from other donors' samples.

This clone was observed once. The chain carries TRBV10-3 and TRBJ2-5; possible D gene TRBD2, 5 bases. This CDR3 comprises 15 residues. V lost 3 bases and J lost 2, with 13 bases in between. Germline values: CDR1 ENHRY, CDR2 SYGVKD. In DNA form, the CDR3 reads TGTGCCATCAGTGATCCCGGAGGCACACAAGAGACCCAGTACTTC. The encoded protein is CAISDPGGTQETQYF.

The chain has TRBV6-1 and TRBJ2-5, with 10 bases lining up with TRBD1. The CDR3 is 14 residues long. Germline loops: CDR1 MNHNS, CDR2 SASEGT. The V gene end was trimmed by 9 bases and the J gene end by 7 bases; junction bases not matched to a gene: 11. As DNA, the CDR3 is TGTGCCAGTCGAGAGACAGGGGGCGGGGGGACCCAGTACTTC. Translation: CASRETGGGGTQYF.

This clone was detected only once. J is TRBJ1-5 and V is TRBV7-2; perhaps TRBD1 as D (5 bases). Trimming shortened V by 6 bases and J by 4 bases, and 10 bases separated the two germline ends. Germline V lookup: CDR1 SGHTA, CDR2 FQGNSA. The CDR3 is 13 residues long. CDR3 nucleotide sequence: TGTGCCAGCAGTGTACAGGCGAATCAGCCCCAGCATTTT. Its protein is CASSVQANQPQHF.

The chain employs TRBV9 and TRBJ1-2; unclear D gene. The CDR3 is 15 residues long. CDR1 and CDR2 from the germline V gene are SGDLS and YYNGEE. The V end lost 2 bases, the J end lost 4 bases, and 15 bases lay between the germline ends. The CDR3 nucleotides read TGTGCCAGCAGCGTGGGAGCGAACAACATCTATGGCTACACCTTC. It encodes CASSVGANNIYGYTF.

This clone was found a few times. The rearrangement joins TRBV4-1 to TRBJ1-1, with TRBD1 as a possible D gene (5 bases). The CDR3 totals 15 residues. The germline CDR1 and CDR2 sequences are MGHRA and YSYEKL. Trimming shortened V by 7 bases and J by 1 base, and 16 bases separated the two germline ends. The CDR3 reads CASTRDLGGNTEAFF. The CDR3 DNA sequence: TGCGCCAGCACCAGGGACCTGGGGGGGAACACTGAAGCTTTCTTT.

A few counts support this clone. This chain connects TRBV6-6 to TRBJ1-5; the match to TRBD1 covers 8 bases. The ends lost 4 bases at V and 6 bases at J; junction bases unmatched: 5. The CDR3 consists of 14 residues. The germline CDR1 and CDR2 sequences are MNHNY and SVGAGI (reference sequence). DNA for the CDR3: TGTGCCAGCAGTTCAGGACAGGGAGGTCAGCCCCAGCATTTT. Protein: CASSSGQGGQPQHF.

This clone appeared once. The rearrangement joins TRBV29-1 to TRBJ2-7; D ambiguous. Looked up from germline, CDR1 is SQVTM and CDR2 is ANQGSEA. Trimming removed 5 bases from V and 4 bases from J, with 18 bases in between. CDR3 length: 14 residues. The CDR3 DNA reads TGCAGCGTTCTTGTCCCTGGGTTTATATACGAGCAGTACTTC. It yields the protein CSVLVPGFIYEQYF.

The gene calls are TRBV5-1 and TRBJ2-3; TRBD1 is a possible D gene (5 bases). The CDR3 extends over 14 amino acids. The germline CDR1 and CDR2 sequences are SGHRS and YFSETQ. The ends were cut back, 1 base at V and 2 bases at J, with 8 bases in the middle. The DNA of the CDR3 is TGCGCCAGCAGCTTGTGGGGCACCACAGATACGCAGTATTTT. Its translation: CASSLWGTTDTQYF.

The chain combines TRBV7-9 with TRBJ2-1, with TRBD1 as a possible D gene (6 bases). Trimming removed 4 bases at V and 0 bases at J, with 16 bases between. The CDR3 is 17 residues long. Germline-derived CDR1 and CDR2 are SEHNR and FQNEAQ (reference sequence). The CDR3 bases are TGTGCCAGCAGCTCTCCTGGGGGCGACAACTCCTACAATGAGCAGTTCTTC. This sequence encodes CASSSPGGDNSYNEQFF.

This sequence joins TRBV6-1 and TRBJ2-1; 8 bases map to TRBD2. CDR1 is MNHNS and CDR2 is SASEGT in the germline V gene. Trimming removed 0 bases from V and 8 bases from J; junction bases left unmatched: 9. The length of the CDR3 is 16 residues. CDR3 sequence: CASSEAEASGFDEQFF. The CDR3 coding sequence is TGTGCCAGCAGTGAAGCGGAGGCTAGCGGGTTCGATGAGCAGTTCTTC.

Notes on this clone: The sample has other DNA sequences that encode this CDR3 too. For the CDR3, the DNA is TGTGCCAGCAGCTCGCCCGCGGGAGGTTCCTACGAGCAGTACTTC. Amino acid sequence: CASSSPAGGSYEQYF. The chain recombines TRBV28 with TRBJ2-7; 8 bases line up with TRBD2. V was pared by 6 bases and J by 1 base, with 8 bases of the junction left unmatched. This CDR3 is 15 amino acids long. Germline V gives CDR1 MDHEN, CDR2 SYDVKM.